This T cell receptor (beta chain) is drawn from a study of cytomegalovirus exposure and HLA in healthy donors. Regarding the study as a whole: Later genetic work tied a missense DCLRE1C variant to beta-chain V and J trimming. The authors later found TCR association rates varying by HLA locus, with DRB1 most and HLA-C fewest.

Trimming at V came to 5 bases and at J to 3 bases, leaving 10 bases not matched to a gene. This CDR3 has 17 amino acids. Germline V lookup: CDR1 SEHNR, CDR2 FQNEAQ (reference sequence). Note on this clone: Its target is not known.

In the PCR, 60 Vbeta and 13 Jbeta primers were used. Using immunoSEQ multiplex PCR, the repertoire was profiled, and TCRdb retains in-frame clones only, with some absent. The sample lists some 190,000 clones, 65% to 85% occurring once. Sequenced: PBMCs. The TCR comes from a girl between 10 and 17 years old in good health and CMV-seropositive. This chain links TRBV7-9 with TRBJ2-1; 10 nucleotides match TRBD2. The CDR3 loop is CASSRSLAGVGYNEQFF. CDR3 sequence (DNA): TGTGCCAGCAGCCGTAGCCTAGCGGGAGTGGGCTACAATGAGCAGTTCTTC.